The entry below gives a single T cell receptor (beta chain) sequence along with its context. Its antigen remains unknown. This CDR3 is built from 12 residues. Trimming cost V 8 bases and J 3 bases, with 8 bases left between them. The germline gives CDR1 MNHNY, CDR2 SVGAGI (reference sequence). Unique molecular identifiers were incorporated into the prepared TCRbeta library. TCRdb reprocessed the PCR reads with MiXCR, giving one entry per CDR3 protein. The sample lists around 490,000 distinct CDR3 sequences; about 10% were seen once. These data originate in a study of T-cell reconstitution after alpha-beta-depleted transplantation in children. Whole-study findings and limits: Elevated TCRbeta diversity at day 60 was traced, in some patients, to surviving recipient T cells and thymic progenitors. Newly produced T cells mostly accounted for T-cell counts and diversity one year post-transplant. Alpha-beta T cells present about two months after transplant were reported to originate from several hundred expanded graft clones.

The sequence was collected from a female patient aged 2-10 years who had a stem cell transplant for aplastic anemia, so the T cells may come from the graft donor. The rearrangement links TRBV6-6 to TRBJ1-5; D uncertain. The specimen was PBMCs, mostly from graft donor cells, collected 180 days after TCRalphabeta/CD19-depleted stem cell transplant. CDR3 DNA: TGTGCCAGCGCCGATCCCAATCAGCCCCAGCATTTT. This gives the protein CASADPNQPQHF.